This T cell receptor beta chain was sequenced for a study of blood T cell repertoires in COVID-19. Study in general: Acute and convalescent COVID-19 samples came from the United States, Italy and Spain.

Data came from immunoSEQ multiplex PCR; TCRdb stores just in-frame clones and leaves some out. The sample lists 160,000 or so clones, around 89% occurring once. J lost 5 bases, V lost 4 bases, and 6 bases had no gene match. Looked up from germline, CDR1 is SGHDT and CDR2 is YYEEEE. CDR3 length: 14 residues. This chain joins TRBV5-6 and TRBJ1-5, with 7 bases fitting TRBD1. Sequences were obtained from peripheral blood. This TCR derives from a woman in her thirties or forties with acute or convalescent COVID-19. The CDR3 here is CASSPNRGDQPQHF. The DNA for the CDR3 is TGTGCCAGCAGCCCAAACAGGGGTGATCAGCCCCAGCATTTT.